This is a list of T cell receptor beta chains from one sample in a study of T cells in localized non-small cell lung cancer. Sequencing used immunoSEQ multiplex PCR; TCRdb keeps in-frame clones, though not all of them. Among 60,000 to 85,000 clones listed, roughly nine tenths were seen once. The source was peripheral blood, collected before any cancer treatment. The receptors were sampled from a male donor aged 60 or older with stage III squamous cell lung carcinoma. CDR3s include the opening cysteine and the closing phenylalanine or tryptophan. The D gene is left open where the match is weak.

J	D	V	DNA	CDR3
TRBJ1-6	NA	TRBV6-5	TGTGCCAGCAGGCAACCCAATTCACCCCTCCACTTT	CASRQPNSPLHF
TRBJ1-3	NA	TRBV6-1	TGTGCCACCGGGGGGGGGAACACCATATATTTT	CATGGGNTIYF
TRBJ1-5	NA	TRBV10-2	TGCGCCAGCAGTGAGTCGACAGGTATAAGTGGTCCTGGCAATCAGCCCCAGCATTTT	CASSESTGISGPGNQPQHF
TRBJ2-4	NA	TRBV2	TGTGCCAGCAGTGAAACACAGGCTAGATACATTCAGTACTTC	CASSETQARYIQYF
TRBJ2-5	NA	TRBV29-1	TGCAGCGTTGTCCCAATCCCATCCACACCAGAGACCCAGTACTTC	CSVVPIPSTPETQYF
TRBJ2-3	TRBD1	TRBV7-2	TGTGCCAGCAGCTTACGACGAAGGGACAGTACAACTCCAGATACGCAGTATTTT	CASSLRRRDSTTPDTQYF
TRBJ1-1	NA	TRBV6-6	TGTGCCAGCGGGGGGGGCGATATGAACACTGAAGCTTTCTTT	CASGGGDMNTEAFF
TRBJ2-3	TRBD2	TRBV5-6	TGTGCCAGCAGCGTAGCGGGGGGGCAGGGTACGCAGTATTTT	CASSVAGGQGTQYF
TRBJ1-5	TRBD1	TRBV19	TGTGCCAGTAGTATTGGGACAGGGGGAGGTCAGCCCCAGCATTTT	CASSIGTGGGQPQHF
TRBJ1-2	NA	TRBV5-1	TGCGCCAGCAGCTTGGGAGGTTTCGGCTACACCTTC	CASSLGGFGYTF
TRBJ2-3	TRBD2	TRBV15	TGTGCCACCAGCAGAGATTTGCGGCGGGGGAATACGCAGTATTTT	CATSRDLRRGNTQYF
TRBJ2-3	TRBD1	TRBV7-9	TGTGCCAGCAGCTACGGACAGGGAACAGATACGCAGTATTTT	CASSYGQGTDTQYF
TRBJ1-6	NA	TRBV5-6	TGTGCCAGCAGCTCCTCGGGCAGGGTGTCTAATTCACCCCTCCACTTT	CASSSSGRVSNSPLHF